This TCR beta chain was observed in a study of CD8+CD57+ T cells in acquired aplastic anemia. Overall study: Roughly 3 ug was the average amount of DNA from sorted CD4+ and CD8+ cells. Findings and caveats of the study: About 28 sequences, all CD8+ CDR3, were shared between patients and controls. Statistical testing detected no significant gap in CD8+ Simpson's diversity between patients and controls.

Genomic DNA was employed as the template in profiling TCR beta VDJ and CDR3. From the reads, TCRdb called clonotypes with MiXCR, one entry per CDR3 protein. The table records over 250,000 distinct CDR3 sequences, under 65% of them present only once. The CDR3 runs to 11 residues. Per germline, CDR1 DFQATT and CDR2 SNEGSKA (reference sequence). V shed 2 bases, J shed 8 bases, and the junction held 1 base outside the gene matches. Previously, flow cytometry had revealed CD8+CD57+ cell expansion in the patients chosen for sequencing. This clonotype was seen once. Its antigen remains unidentified. The receptor was derived from a human donor with aplastic anemia. Sequencing used sorted CD4+, CD8+, or CD8+CD57+ T cells (not recorded which) from PBMCs. J is TRBJ1-2 and V is TRBV20-1; TRBD1 matches 8 bases. The CDR3 DNA sequence: TGCAGTGCTAGAAGGACAGGGGGCTACACCTTC. The encoded protein is CSARRTGGYTF.